This T cell receptor beta chain comes out of a study of OX40 agonist ivuxolimab in advanced cancers. Findings and caveats of the study: Circulating CD4+ and CD8+ T cells showed clonal expansion by week 6 at 0.1 to 3.0 mg/kg. More expanded clones were found, on average, in CD8+ than in CD4+ T cells.

Remarks on this clone: The antigen remains unidentified.

The table came from immunoSEQ multiplex PCR; TCRdb's copy has only in-frame clones and leaves some out. Of about 48,000 clones listed, less than 85% were seen once; the top ten hold under 2%. Autoimmune disease history or systemic immunosuppression barred patients. Source: CD4+ or CD8+ T cells sorted from blood, taken in a trial of the OX40 agonist ivuxolimab. The TCR comes from an adult with an advanced solid tumor such as melanoma, head and neck, liver or kidney cancer.

CDR3 protein: CASSQEASGAHYEQYF. CDR3 bases: TGCGCCAGCAGCCAAGAGGCTAGCGGGGCTCACTACGAGCAGTACTTC. V and J are TRBV4-3 and TRBJ2-7, with 9 positions matching TRBD2. V lost 0 bases to trimming and J lost 3 bases; unmatched junction nucleotides: 6. The CDR3 spans 16 residues. In germline, CDR1 is LGHNA, CDR2 YSLEER.